The next 17 T cell receptor beta chains were all read from a single sample in a study of blood T cell repertoires in COVID-19. TCRdb's copy holds only in-frame clones and misses some; the assay was immunoSEQ multiplex PCR. The sample lists about 120,000 clones; 70% to 90% were seen once. The specimen was peripheral blood. These receptors all stem from a man between 40 and 49 years old with acute or convalescent COVID-19.

The CDR3 bases are TGTGCCAGCTCGAAGGGGGCCCAAGAGACCCAGTACTTC. Protein sequence: CASSKGAQETQYF. The rearrangement links TRBV18 to TRBJ2-5; the match to TRBD1 covers 7 bases. V lost 6 bases to trimming and J lost 1 base; unmatched junction nucleotides: 2. The length of the CDR3 is 13 residues. Germline CDR1 KGHSH, CDR2 LQKENI. Full variable domain (outside the CDR3, taken from reference TRBV18 and TRBJ2-5): NAGVMQNPRHLVRRRGQEARLRCSPMKGHSHVYWYRQLPEEGLKFMVYLQKENIIDESGMPKERFSAEFPKEGPSILRIQQVVRGDSAAYFCASSKGAQETQYFGPGTRLLVL.

This clone showed up just once. The chain links TRBV19 to TRBJ2-2; 8 nucleotides match TRBD2. V shed 9 bases, J shed 6 bases, and the junction held 12 bases outside the gene matches. The V gene's germline CDR1 is LNHDA and CDR2 SQIVND (reference sequence). The CDR3 is 15 residues long. The DNA for the CDR3 is TGTGCCAGCGGACAGACGGGAGGGCGGTCCGGGGAGCTGTTTTTT. Protein product: CASGQTGGRSGELFF.

This sequence joins TRBV4-1 and TRBJ2-3, with D possibly matching TRBD1 (6 bases). The CDR3 has 16 residues. Trimming stripped 1 base from V and 1 base from J, with 12 bases between. Germline V gene sequence: CDR1 MGHRA, CDR2 YSYEKL. The CDR3 protein is CASSQVGWTGTDTQYF. In DNA form, the CDR3 reads TGCGCCAGCAGCCAAGTTGGGTGGACAGGCACAGATACGCAGTATTTT.

This clone appeared once. The V and J genes are TRBV24-1 and TRBJ2-3, with TRBD2 identical over 10 bases. V was pared by 3 bases and J by 3 bases, with 11 bases of the junction left unmatched. The CDR3 length is 18 residues. The germline CDR1 and CDR2 sequences are KGHDR and SFDVKD. As DNA, the CDR3 is TGTGCCACCAGTGATACCAGGACTAGCGGAGGGTTGACAGATACGCAGTATTTT. Translation: CATSDTRTSGGLTDTQYF.

CDR3 coding DNA: TGTGCCAGCAGCCAAGTTGGAGGCAGCTATGGCTACACCTTC. Protein product: CASSQVGGSYGYTF. This chain links TRBV14 with TRBJ1-2; D uncertain. The germline CDR1 and CDR2 sequences are SGHDN and FVKESK. This CDR3 has 14 residues. V was pared by 1 base and J by 4 bases, with 10 bases between. The complete variable domain, with remaining parts taken from reference TRBV14 and TRBJ1-2, reads EAGVTQFPSHSVIEKGQTVTLRCDPISGHDNLYWYRRVMGKEIKFLLHFVKESKQDESGMPNNRFLAERTGGTYSTLKVQPAELEDSGVYFCASSQVGGSYGYTFGSGTRLTVV.

This chain uses TRBV18 with TRBJ2-3; D is unclear. Trimming removed 3 bases at V and 1 base at J, with 5 bases between. This CDR3 region has 13 residues. Germline assignment: CDR1 KGHSH and CDR2 LQKENI. CDR3: CASSPVGTDTQYF. The CDR3 region has the DNA TGTGCCAGCTCACCTGTCGGCACAGATACGCAGTATTTT.

The chain links TRBV7-8 to TRBJ2-3; 7 bases match TRBD1. Germline CDR1 and CDR2: SGHVS and FQNEAQ. Trimming took 5 bases from V and 1 from J; bases not matched to a gene: 3. CDR3 length: 14 residues. In nucleotides, the CDR3 is TGTGCCAGCAGCCCGACAGGGCGCACAGATACGCAGTATTTT. Its protein is CASSPTGRTDTQYF.

The chain couples TRBV5-1 to TRBJ1-6; TRBD1 aligns across 9 bases. J lost 10 bases, V lost 0 bases, and 17 bases had no gene match. The CDR3 is 19 amino acids. Germline-derived CDR1 and CDR2 are SGHRS and YFSETQ. In DNA, the CDR3 is TGCGCCAGCAGCTTGGGCGGACAGGGGATCCTGGTCTTAGGATCACCCCTCCACTTT. Translated, it gives CASSLGGQGILVLGSPLHF.

V usage is TRBV7-2 and J usage is TRBJ1-2; D unresolved. Germline V gene sequence: CDR1 SGHTA, CDR2 FQGNSA. V gave up 5 bases and J gave up 4 bases, with 17 bases separating them. The CDR3 loop spans 15 amino acids. The CDR3 region has the DNA TGTGCCAGCAGCAATCCCCGAGGGTCCGTCTATGGCTACACCTTC. It translates to CASSNPRGSVYGYTF.

The V gene is TRBV4-2, the J gene TRBJ2-6; a weak D match, TRBD1 (5 bases). Germline V lookup: CDR1 LGHNA, CDR2 YNFKEQ. This CDR3 spans 17 amino acids. The V end was cut by 1 base, the J end by 0 bases, with 10 bases between. Here the CDR3 reads CASSQVGAPSGANVLTF. The CDR3 region has the DNA TGTGCCAGCAGCCAAGTTGGGGCACCCTCTGGGGCCAACGTCCTGACTTTC.

The J gene is TRBJ2-1, the V gene TRBV18; 7 nucleotides align to TRBD2. The trim removed 2 bases at V and 8 bases at J, leaving 6 bases unmatched. Germline CDR1 and CDR2: KGHSH and LQKENI. This CDR3 region has 14 residues. The CDR3 DNA is TGTGCCAGCTCACCAGGGGGGAGGGCTTATGAGCAGTTCTTC. Amino acid sequence: CASSPGGRAYEQFF.

The chain joins TRBV10-1 to TRBJ1-1; perhaps TRBD1 as D (5 bases). Germline CDR1 and CDR2: WNHNN and SYGVQD (reference sequence). CDR3 length equals 13 residues. The V end was cut by 3 bases, the J end by 1 base, with 6 bases between. The CDR3 protein is CASSDQGNTEAFF. CDR3 nucleotide sequence: TGCGCCAGCAGTGACCAGGGGAACACTGAAGCTTTCTTT.

This rearrangement joins TRBV2 to TRBJ1-2; tentative D call: TRBD1 (6 bases). V was shortened by 2 bases and J by 3 bases, with 31 bases between the two germline ends. The CDR3 has 21 residues. Germline-derived CDR1 and CDR2 are SNHLY and FYNNEI. The DNA of the CDR3 is TGTGCCAGCAGTGAAAATTTCCAGAACAGGGCCCGGCAACCCCGTTACTATGGCTACACCTTC. Its protein is CASSENFQNRARQPRYYGYTF.

The chain couples TRBV29-1 to TRBJ1-1, with 7 bases that match TRBD1. Germline V gene lookup returns CDR1 SQVTM and CDR2 ANQGSEA. V lost 8 bases, J lost 4 bases, and 7 bases stayed unmatched. The CDR3 runs 12 residues. CDR3 coding DNA: TGCAGCACATCACAGGGGCGCACTGAAGCTTTCTTT. This sequence encodes CSTSQGRTEAFF.

The chain is built from TRBV6-1 and TRBJ1-3; D is ambiguous. This CDR3 has 15 amino acids. The V gene's germline CDR1 is MNHNS and CDR2 SASEGT. Trimming pared 1 base from V and 3 bases from J, leaving 10 bases between. CDR3 residues: CASSEGGFGGNTIYF. The DNA for the CDR3 is TGTGCCAGCAGTGAAGGAGGGTTCGGTGGAAACACCATATATTTT.

The V gene is TRBV3-1 (or the pseudogene TRBV3-2), the J gene TRBJ2-2; TRBD1 is a possible D gene (5 bases). There are 16 residues in the CDR3. Germline V gene data show CDR1 as LGHDT and CDR2 as YNNKEL (reference sequence). The V end lost 5 bases, the J end lost 5 bases, and 18 bases lay between the germline ends. The CDR3 protein is CASSYILGRGTGELFF. The CDR3 nucleotides read TGTGCCAGCAGCTATATTTTGGGGCGTGGGACCGGGGAGCTGTTTTTT.

V is TRBV5-4 and J is TRBJ2-2; the D is unclear. V was pared by 2 bases and J by 4 bases, with 6 bases between. Germline V CDR1 and CDR2: SGHNT, YYREEE (reference sequence). This CDR3 is built from 13 residues. In DNA form, the CDR3 reads TGTGCCAGCAGCTTTCAGATCACCGGGGAGCTGTTTTTT. Translated, it gives CASSFQITGELFF.